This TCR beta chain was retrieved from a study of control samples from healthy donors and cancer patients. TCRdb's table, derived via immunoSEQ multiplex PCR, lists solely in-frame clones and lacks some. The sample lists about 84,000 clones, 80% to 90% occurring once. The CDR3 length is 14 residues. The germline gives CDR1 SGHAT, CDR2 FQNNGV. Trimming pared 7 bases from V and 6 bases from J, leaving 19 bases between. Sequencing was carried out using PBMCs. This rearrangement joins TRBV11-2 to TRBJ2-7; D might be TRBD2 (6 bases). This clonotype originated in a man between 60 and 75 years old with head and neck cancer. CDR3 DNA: TGTGCCAGCACCGTGGCCGGGAGCATTGCCGAGCAGTACTTC. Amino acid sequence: CASTVAGSIAEQYF.